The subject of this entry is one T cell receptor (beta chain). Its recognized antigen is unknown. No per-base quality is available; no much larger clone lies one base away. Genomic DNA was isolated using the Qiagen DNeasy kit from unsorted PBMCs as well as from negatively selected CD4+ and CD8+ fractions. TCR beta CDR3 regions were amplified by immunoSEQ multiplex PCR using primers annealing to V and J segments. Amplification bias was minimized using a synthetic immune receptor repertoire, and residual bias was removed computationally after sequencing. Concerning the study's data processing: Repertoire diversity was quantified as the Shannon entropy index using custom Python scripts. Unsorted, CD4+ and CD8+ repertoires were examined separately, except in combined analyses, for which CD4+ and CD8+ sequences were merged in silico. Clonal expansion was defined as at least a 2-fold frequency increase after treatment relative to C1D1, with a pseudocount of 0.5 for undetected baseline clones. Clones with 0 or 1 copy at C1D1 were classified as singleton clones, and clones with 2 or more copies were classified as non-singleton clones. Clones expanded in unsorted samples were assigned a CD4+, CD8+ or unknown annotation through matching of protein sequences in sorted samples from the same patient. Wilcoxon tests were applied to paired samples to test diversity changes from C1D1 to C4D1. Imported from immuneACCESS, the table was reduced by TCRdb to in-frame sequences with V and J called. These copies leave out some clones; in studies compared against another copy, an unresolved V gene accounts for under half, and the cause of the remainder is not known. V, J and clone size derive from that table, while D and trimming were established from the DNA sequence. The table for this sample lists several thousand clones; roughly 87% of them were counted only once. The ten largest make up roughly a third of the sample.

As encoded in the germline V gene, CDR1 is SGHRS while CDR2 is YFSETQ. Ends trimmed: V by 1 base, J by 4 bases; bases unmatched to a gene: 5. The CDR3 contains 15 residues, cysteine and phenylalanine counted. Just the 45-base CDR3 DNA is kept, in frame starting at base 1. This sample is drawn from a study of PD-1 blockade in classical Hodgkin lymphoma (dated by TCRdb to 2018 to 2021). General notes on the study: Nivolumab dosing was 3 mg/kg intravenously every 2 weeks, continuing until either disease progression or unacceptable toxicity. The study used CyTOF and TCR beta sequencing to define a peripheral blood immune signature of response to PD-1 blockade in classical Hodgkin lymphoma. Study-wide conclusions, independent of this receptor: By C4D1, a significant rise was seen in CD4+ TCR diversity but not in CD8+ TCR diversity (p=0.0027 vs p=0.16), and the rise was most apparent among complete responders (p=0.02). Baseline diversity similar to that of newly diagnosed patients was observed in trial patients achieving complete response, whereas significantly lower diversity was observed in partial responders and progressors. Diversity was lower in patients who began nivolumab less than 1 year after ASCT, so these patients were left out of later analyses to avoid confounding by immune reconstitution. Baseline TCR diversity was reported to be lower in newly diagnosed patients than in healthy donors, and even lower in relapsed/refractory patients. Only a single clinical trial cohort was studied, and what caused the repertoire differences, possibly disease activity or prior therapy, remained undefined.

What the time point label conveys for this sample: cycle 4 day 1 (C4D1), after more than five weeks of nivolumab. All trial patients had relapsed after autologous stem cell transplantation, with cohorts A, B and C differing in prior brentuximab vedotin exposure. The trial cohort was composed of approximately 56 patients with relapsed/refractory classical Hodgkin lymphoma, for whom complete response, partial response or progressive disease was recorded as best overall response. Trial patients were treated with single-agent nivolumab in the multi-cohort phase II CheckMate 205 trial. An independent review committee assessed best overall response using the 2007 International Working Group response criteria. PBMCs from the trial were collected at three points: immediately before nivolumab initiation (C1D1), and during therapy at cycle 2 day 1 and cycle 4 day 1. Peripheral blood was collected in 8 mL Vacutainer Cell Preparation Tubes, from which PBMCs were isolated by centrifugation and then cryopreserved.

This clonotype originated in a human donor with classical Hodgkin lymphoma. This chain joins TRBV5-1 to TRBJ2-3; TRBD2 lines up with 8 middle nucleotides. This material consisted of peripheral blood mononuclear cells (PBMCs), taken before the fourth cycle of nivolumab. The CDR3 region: CASSLMAGGADTQYF. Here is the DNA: TGCGCCAGCAGCTTGATGGCGGGAGGTGCAGATACGCAGTATTTT.